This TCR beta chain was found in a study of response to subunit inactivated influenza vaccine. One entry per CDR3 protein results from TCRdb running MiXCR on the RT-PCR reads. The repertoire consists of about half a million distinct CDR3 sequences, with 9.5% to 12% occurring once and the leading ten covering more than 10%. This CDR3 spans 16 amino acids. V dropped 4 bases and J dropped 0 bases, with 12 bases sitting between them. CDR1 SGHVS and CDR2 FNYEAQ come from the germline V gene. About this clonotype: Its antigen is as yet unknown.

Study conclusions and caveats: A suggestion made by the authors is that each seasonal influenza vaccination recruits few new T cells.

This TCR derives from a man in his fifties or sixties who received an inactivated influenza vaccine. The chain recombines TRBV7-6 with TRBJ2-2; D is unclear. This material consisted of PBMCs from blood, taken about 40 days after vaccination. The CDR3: CASSSTPNTNTGELFF. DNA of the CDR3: TGTGCCAGCAGCTCCACCCCCAACACGAACACCGGGGAGCTGTTTTTT.